The present T cell receptor (beta chain) was sequenced within a study of post-analysis software for immune sequencing data. Losses at the gene ends were 5 bases for V and 1 base for J; bases not matched to a gene: 0. CDR1 and CDR2 (germline): LNHNV, YYDKDF (reference sequence). The CDR3 has 13 amino acids. TCR beta cDNA libraries included unique molecular identifiers. A single record per CDR3 protein comes from TCRdb applying MiXCR to the PCR reads. Seen here are about 160,000 distinct CDR3 sequences, about 37% observed once, and the top ten hold 25% to 35%. V and J are TRBV15 and TRBJ1-1; 8 bases fit TRBD1. The receptor was derived from a girl between 5 and 17 years old with multiple sclerosis. The specimen comprised blood, sampled after autologous hematopoietic stem cell transplantation. This CDR3 is CATSGTGNTEAFF. CDR3 nucleotide sequence: TGTGCCACCAGCGGGACAGGGAACACTGAAGCTTTCTTT.